This T cell receptor (beta chain) is drawn from a study of cytomegalovirus exposure and HLA in healthy donors. Study-wide findings and caveats: The study flagged around 160 TCR beta chains as cytomegalovirus-associated. Another analysis was done later, and it associated 17,000 or so TCR beta sequences with HLA alleles at 0.05 false discovery rate.

Deletions cut 4 bases from V and 5 bases from J, with 16 bases between. Germline lookup yields CDR1 SGHNT and CDR2 YYREEE (reference sequence). The length of the CDR3 is 16 residues. 60 Vbeta and 13 Jbeta primers were used in PCR. Clones were sequenced by immunoSEQ multiplex PCR, and TCRdb holds only the in-frame ones, with some missing. The sample totals under 120,000 clones. Comments on this clone: The antigen is undetermined.

This receptor was taken from a man in his fifties in good health and CMV-seronegative. Input material: PBMCs. The chain carries TRBV5-4 and TRBJ1-6; TRBD1 is a possible D gene (6 bases). DNA for the CDR3: TGTGCCAGCAGCCCACGTCAGGGGAGGGATAATTCACCCCTCCACTTT. Encoded protein: CASSPRQGRDNSPLHF.